This T cell receptor beta chain is drawn from a study of blood T cell repertoires in COVID-19 (dated by TCRdb to the early 2020s). Concerning the study at large: Samples from collaborators originated in the United States, Italy and Spain and spanned both the acute and convalescent phases of COVID-19. The samples were drawn from two sources: the first 160 participants of the ongoing ImmuneRACE study, and 1,000 to 1,500 subjects contributed by 6 global collaborators. Where available, HLA class I and class II types were taken from metadata supplied by the sample provider and were not determined by assay-based typing. The sample metadata nearly always contained a de-identified subject ID, COVID-19 status, age in years and sex. The prospective study material was composed of cDNA or gDNA derived from T cells, B-cell-depleted T cells, or PBMCs. The dataset comprised deeply sampled blood TCRbeta repertoires from subjects exposed to, actively infected with, or recovered from COVID-19. The repertoires were released in a freely available public database meant as a resource for research on the immune response to SARS-CoV-2.

Whole blood was collected in K2EDTA tubes by collaborating institutions according to the institutions' own protocols. For TCRbeta analysis, collaborators shipped samples as frozen whole blood, isolated PBMCs, or DNA extracted from either of those sample types. Summary of the overall study and its limitations: The quantity of clinical and demographic metadata differed by source and by participant and was supplied without curation.

TCRbeta CDR3 regions were amplified from genomic DNA using the immunoSEQ Assay, a bias-controlled multiplex PCR. Concerning the study's data processing: The number of nucleated cells in each sample was estimated from the amplification of reference gene primers within the assay. Sequence reads were collapsed and filtered to measure the absolute abundance of every unique TCRbeta CDR3 rearrangement. For each sample, productive Simpson clonality was calculated as the square root of Simpson's diversity index across productive rearrangements. What TCRdb holds here is the immuneACCESS table cut down to in-frame rearrangements. Part of the clones is not present; checked against another copy, under half of the missing clones reflect an unresolved V gene, and the others are unexplained. The DNA gave D and trimming, while V, J and clone size come from that table. The sample data list about 250,000 clones, and more than 80% of these were observed just once. The ten top clones hold less than 3% of the sample.

The CDR3, cysteine through phenylalanine, is 14 amino acids long. Only the CDR3 DNA stays, 42 bases, in frame from base 1. V loses 0 bases at its end and J loses 5 bases; junction bases beyond the gene matches: 2. The germline V gene sets CDR1 to SGHRS and CDR2 to YFSETQ. In regard to this clone: There is no known antigen for this receptor. There are no base qualities to consult, and no much larger clone falls within one base.

This clonotype was sampled from a woman under 40 with active or convalescent COVID-19. The sequenced sample was peripheral blood. The chain was built from TRBV5-1 and TRBJ2-7; TRBD2 agrees with 10 junctional bases. This receptor carries the CDR3 CASSLGTSGHEQYF. The nucleotide sequence is TGCGCCAGCAGCTTGGGGACTAGCGGCCACGAGCAGTACTTC. Joined to the reference TRBV5-1 and TRBJ2-7 proteins, this CDR3 gives the full variable domain: KAGVTQTPRYLIKTRGQQVTLSCSPISGHRSVSWYQQTPGQGLQFLFEYFSETQRNKGNFPGRFSGRQFSNSRSEMNVSTLELGDSALYLCASSLGTSGHEQYFGPGTRLTVT.